The rows below give T cell receptor beta chains drawn from one sample of a study of T cells in Graves' hyperthyroidism and ophthalmopathy. TCRdb called the multiplex PCR reads again in MiXCR, with one record for every CDR3 protein. Among more than 650,000 distinct CDR3 sequences, about 15% were seen once, and the ten largest hold approximately 10%. The source material was blood. Source of these receptors: a woman under 30 with Graves' hyperthyroidism. CDR3s include the opening cysteine and the closing phenylalanine or tryptophan.

v_call	j_call	cdr3_aa
TRBV7-3	TRBJ1-1	CASSALVGYTEAFF
TRBV7-9	TRBJ2-3	CASSLEGAGLSTDTQYF
TRBV4-1	TRBJ1-5	CASSQAGGTYQPQHF
TRBV18	TRBJ2-4	CASSPPGQTAKNIQYF
TRBV4-1	TRBJ2-1	CASSQASLEQFF
TRBV7-2	TRBJ1-6	CASSHPLGGREYNSPLHF
TRBV6-1	TRBJ1-2	CASSPPGGAGGYTF
TRBV29-1	TRBJ2-5	CSVEDHSTVRETQYF
TRBV4-1	TRBJ1-4	CASSLGTSTNEKLFF
TRBV5-1	TRBJ2-1	CASSLVVGLAGGIGDEQFF
TRBV2	TRBJ2-6	CASSEGGFGANVLTF
TRBV9	TRBJ2-7	CASSGGGNSYEQYF
TRBV18	TRBJ2-7	CASSPGDTTYEQYF
TRBV5-1	TRBJ2-5	CASRETGNQETQYF
TRBV11-1	TRBJ1-6	CASSLGGQGFNSPLHF
TRBV2	TRBJ1-5	CASNRGLGQPQHF
TRBV6-1	TRBJ1-5	CASRGDSRNQPQHF
TRBV20-1	TRBJ2-7	CSARIGYEQYF
TRBV30	TRBJ2-7	CAWGHGTKGWSYEQYF
TRBV6-1	TRBJ2-7	CASSEVTFASGKPSYEQYF
TRBV7-2	TRBJ2-7	CASSLGGGTSEQYF
TRBV13	TRBJ2-1	CASSPKVHRGRAYNEQFF
TRBV19	TRBJ2-1	CASSIGRAGNEQFF
TRBV28	TRBJ2-2	CASSTIPGTNGAGELFF
TRBV15	TRBJ1-5	CATSRGMAQGQPQHF
TRBV6-1	TRBJ2-1	CASSLLRTSGLPYNEQFF
TRBV20-1	TRBJ2-5	CSGGGYRETQYF
TRBV20-1	TRBJ2-1	CSARGVLALGEQFF
TRBV6-2/TRBV6-3	TRBJ2-5	CASSYSARETQYF
TRBV2	TRBJ2-5	CASTGRQETQYF
TRBV14	TRBJ2-1	CASSQNTYNEQFF
TRBV4-1	TRBJ1-2	CASSLEGAGYGYTF
TRBV7-8	TRBJ2-7	CASSPREVQYF
TRBV19	TRBJ1-5	CASSARVRRIGSNQPQHF
TRBV27	TRBJ1-6	CASRKQGAGSPLHF
TRBV7-6	TRBJ2-1	CATSADYNEQFF
TRBV14	TRBJ2-2	CASSLRSGRSTGELFF
TRBV7-2	TRBJ2-4	CASSLVDLAKNIQYF
TRBV11-2	TRBJ2-3	CASSEIMGGEADTQYF
TRBV27	TRBJ2-2	CASHESGATGELFF
TRBV11-2	TRBJ1-1	CASSLEGAGLNTEAFF
TRBV7-9	TRBJ1-4	CASSLRGNIEKLFF
TRBV3-1	TRBJ2-7	CASSPRDSSSYEQYF
TRBV20-1	TRBJ2-3	CSPIVAAGPNTQYF
TRBV20-1	TRBJ2-1	CSARGTGGTGTYNEQFF
TRBV27	TRBJ1-2	CASSQTGTSYGYTF
TRBV12-3/TRBV12-4	TRBJ1-2	CASSAGTSRGTF
TRBV11-3	TRBJ2-1	CASSLGSGSNYNEQFF
TRBV18	TRBJ2-5	CASSPPQGLGTQYF
TRBV12-3/TRBV12-4	TRBJ2-1	CASSLLEGSNEQFF
TRBV28	TRBJ2-3	CASRDGVTDTQYF
TRBV29-1	TRBJ1-1	CSVEGRGSNTEAFF
TRBV10-3	TRBJ2-7	CAISESDPTHIYEQYF
TRBV5-1	TRBJ1-6	CASSLIAGGSFNSPLHF
TRBV6-1	TRBJ1-1	CASSSGNLNTEAFF
TRBV19	TRBJ2-2	CASSIFRNTGELFF
TRBV6-2/TRBV6-3	TRBJ2-1	CASSFSVAGSQRGQFF